The clone carrying this TCR beta chain was counted a single time. Its specificity is unknown. The length of the CDR3 is 17 residues. CDR1 is SGHTA, CDR2 FQGNSA, per germline. V was pared by 0 bases and J by 1 base, with 9 bases of the junction left unmatched. It was patients with CD8+CD57+ cell expansion by flow cytometry who were chosen for sequencing. Severe acquired aplastic anemia affected all patients. At blood sampling, none of the patients had yet received therapy. The source of the sample is a study of CD8+CD57+ T cells in acquired aplastic anemia. Study context: DNA recovered from sorted CD4+ and CD8+ cells had a mean of approximately 3 ug. Overall study results and limits: The number of CD8+ CDR3 sequences shared by patients and controls was twenty-nine.

TCR beta VDJ and CDR3 profiles were obtained from a genomic DNA template. Each CDR3 protein gets one entry after TCRdb re-called the reads with MiXCR. In the table there are about 200,000 distinct CDR3 sequences, over 40% of which are singletons. The sequence was collected from a human donor with aplastic anemia. Sample: sorted CD4+, CD8+, or CD8+CD57+ T cells (not recorded which) from PBMCs. The J gene is TRBJ2-7, the V gene TRBV7-2; 7 positions agree with TRBD1. The CDR3 coding sequence is TGTGCCAGCAGCTTAGCGCGGAAGGGGGCTTGTTCCTACGAGCAGTACTTC. Encoded protein: CASSLARKGACSYEQYF.